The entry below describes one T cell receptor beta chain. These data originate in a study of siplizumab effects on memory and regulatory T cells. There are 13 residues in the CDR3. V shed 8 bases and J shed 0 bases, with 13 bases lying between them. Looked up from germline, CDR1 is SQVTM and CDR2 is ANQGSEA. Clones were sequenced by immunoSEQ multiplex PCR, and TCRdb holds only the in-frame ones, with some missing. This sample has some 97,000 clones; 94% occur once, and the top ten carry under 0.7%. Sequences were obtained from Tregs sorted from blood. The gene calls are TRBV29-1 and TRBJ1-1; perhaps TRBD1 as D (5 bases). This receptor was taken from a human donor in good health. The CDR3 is CSTQGTMNTEAFF. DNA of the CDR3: TGCAGCACCCAAGGGACGATGAACACTGAAGCTTTCTTT.